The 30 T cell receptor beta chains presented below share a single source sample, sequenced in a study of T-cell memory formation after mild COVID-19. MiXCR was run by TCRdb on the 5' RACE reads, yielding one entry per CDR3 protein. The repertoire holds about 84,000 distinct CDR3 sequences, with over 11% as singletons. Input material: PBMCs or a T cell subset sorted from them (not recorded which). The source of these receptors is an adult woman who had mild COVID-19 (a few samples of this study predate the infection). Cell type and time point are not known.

The CDR3 is CASSSGTSAGDTQYF. The DNA of the CDR3 is TGCGCCAGCAGCTCCGGGACTAGCGCTGGAGATACGCAGTATTTT. This chain joins TRBV5-1 and TRBJ2-3; TRBD2 aligns across 10 bases. The CDR3 extends over 15 amino acids. Germline CDR1 is SGHRS and CDR2 is YFSETQ. J lost 5 bases, V lost 3 bases, and 6 bases had no gene match.

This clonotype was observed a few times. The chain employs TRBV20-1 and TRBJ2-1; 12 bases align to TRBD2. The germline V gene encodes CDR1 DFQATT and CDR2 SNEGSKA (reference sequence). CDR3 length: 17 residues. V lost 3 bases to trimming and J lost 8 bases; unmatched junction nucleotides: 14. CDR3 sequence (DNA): TGCAGTGCTAGTTTAGGACTAGCGGGACCCCCGTCCGATGAGCAGTTCTTC. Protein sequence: CSASLGLAGPPSDEQFF.

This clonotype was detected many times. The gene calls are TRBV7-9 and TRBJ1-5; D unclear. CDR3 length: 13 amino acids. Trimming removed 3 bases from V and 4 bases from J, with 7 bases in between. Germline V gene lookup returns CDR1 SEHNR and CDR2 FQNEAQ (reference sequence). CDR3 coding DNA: TGTGCCAGCAGCTTGGGCAGAAATCAGCCCCAGCATTTT. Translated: CASSLGRNQPQHF.

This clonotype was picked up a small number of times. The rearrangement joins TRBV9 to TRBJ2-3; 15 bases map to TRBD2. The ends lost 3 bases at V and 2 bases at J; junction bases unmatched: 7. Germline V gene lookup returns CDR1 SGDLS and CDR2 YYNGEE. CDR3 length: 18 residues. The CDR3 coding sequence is TGTGCCAGCAGCGCCGCCCGGACTAGCGGGAGGGACACAGATACGCAGTATTTT. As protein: CASSAARTSGRDTDTQYF.

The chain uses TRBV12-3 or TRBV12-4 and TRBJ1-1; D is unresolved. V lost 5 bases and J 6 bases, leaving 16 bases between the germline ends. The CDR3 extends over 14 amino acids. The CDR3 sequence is CASSLGHTDAEAFF. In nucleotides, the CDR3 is TGTGCCAGCAGTCTCGGCCATACGGACGCTGAAGCTTTCTTT.

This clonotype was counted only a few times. The CDR3 nucleotides are TGCGCCAGCAGCCACGGGACAGAGTACAATGAGCAGTTCTTC. Protein sequence: CASSHGTEYNEQFF. The V and J genes are TRBV4-1 and TRBJ2-1; 7 bases fit TRBD1. The CDR3 sequence is 14 residues long. V lost 3 bases, J lost 4 bases, and 3 bases stayed unmatched. The germline V gene has CDR1 MGHRA and CDR2 YSYEKL.

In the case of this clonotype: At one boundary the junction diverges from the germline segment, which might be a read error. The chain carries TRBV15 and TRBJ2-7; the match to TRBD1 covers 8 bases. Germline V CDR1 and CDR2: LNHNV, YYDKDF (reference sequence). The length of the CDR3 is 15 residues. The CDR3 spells CANSSLQGASYEQYF. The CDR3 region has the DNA TGTGCCAACAGCAGTCTTCAGGGGGCTTCCTACGAGCAGTACTTC.

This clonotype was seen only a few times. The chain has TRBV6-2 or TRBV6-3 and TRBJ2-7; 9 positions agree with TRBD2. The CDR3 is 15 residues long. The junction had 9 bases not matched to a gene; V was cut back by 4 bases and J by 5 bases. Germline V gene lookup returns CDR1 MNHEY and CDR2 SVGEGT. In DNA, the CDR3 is TGTGCCAGCAGTTTCAATAGCGGGAGTACCGACGAGCAGTACTTC. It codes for CASSFNSGSTDEQYF.

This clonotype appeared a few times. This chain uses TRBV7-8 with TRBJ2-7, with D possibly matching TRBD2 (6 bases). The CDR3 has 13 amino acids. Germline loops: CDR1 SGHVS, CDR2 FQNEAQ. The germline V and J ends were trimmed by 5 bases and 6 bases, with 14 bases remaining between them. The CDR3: CASSAGTGGEQYF. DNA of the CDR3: TGTGCCAGCAGCGCCGGGACTGGTGGCGAGCAGTACTTC.

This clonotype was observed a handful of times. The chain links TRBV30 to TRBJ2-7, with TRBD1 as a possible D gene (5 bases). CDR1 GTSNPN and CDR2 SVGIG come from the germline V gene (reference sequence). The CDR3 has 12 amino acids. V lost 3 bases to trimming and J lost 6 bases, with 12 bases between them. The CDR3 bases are TGTGCCTGGAGAGGGGTAAGGGTCGAGCAGTACTTC. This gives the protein CAWRGVRVEQYF.

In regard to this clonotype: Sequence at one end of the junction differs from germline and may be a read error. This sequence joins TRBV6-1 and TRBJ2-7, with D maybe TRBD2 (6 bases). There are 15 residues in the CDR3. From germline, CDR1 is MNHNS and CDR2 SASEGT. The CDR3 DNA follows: TGTGCCAGCAGTGAAGACCCGGGCGGGACCTACGAGCGGTACTTC. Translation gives CASSEDPGGTYERYF.

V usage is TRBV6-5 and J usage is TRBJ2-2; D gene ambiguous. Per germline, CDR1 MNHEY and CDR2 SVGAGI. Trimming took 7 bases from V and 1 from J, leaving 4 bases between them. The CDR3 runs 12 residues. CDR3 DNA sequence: TGTGCCAGCACCCTGAACACCGGGGAGCTGTTTTTT. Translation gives CASTLNTGELFF.

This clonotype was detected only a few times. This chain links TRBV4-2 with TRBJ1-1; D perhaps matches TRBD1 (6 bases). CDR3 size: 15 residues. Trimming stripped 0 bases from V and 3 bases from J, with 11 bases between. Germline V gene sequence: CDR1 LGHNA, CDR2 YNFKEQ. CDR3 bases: TGTGCCAGCAGCCAAGATTGGGGGCGGGACACTGAAGCTTTCTTT. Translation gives CASSQDWGRDTEAFF.

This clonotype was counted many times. CDR3 nucleotides: TGTGCCAGCAGTTACGGGGTCGGGGACAGACCTTACGAGCAGTACTTC. Protein: CASSYGVGDRPYEQYF. The chain combines TRBV6-5 with TRBJ2-7, with TRBD1 matching 7 bases. This CDR3 is 16 amino acids long. Trimming took 2 bases from V and 4 from J; bases not matched to a gene: 11. Germline values: CDR1 MNHEY, CDR2 SVGAGI.

Here the CDR3 DNA reads TGTGCCAGCAGTTTAGCGGGACAAAGAAGCCATGAGCAGTTCTTC. Protein sequence: CASSLAGQRSHEQFF. The chain has TRBV6-2 or TRBV6-3 and TRBJ2-1; 8 bases agree with TRBD2. Germline V CDR1 and CDR2: MNHEY, SVGEGT. The junction had 10 bases not matched to a gene; V was cut back by 4 bases and J by 8 bases. The CDR3 is made up of 15 amino acids.

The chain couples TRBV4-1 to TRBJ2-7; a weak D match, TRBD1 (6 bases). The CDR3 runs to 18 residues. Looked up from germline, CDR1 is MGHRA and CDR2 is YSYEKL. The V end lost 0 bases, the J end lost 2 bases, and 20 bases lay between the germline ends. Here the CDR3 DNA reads TGCGCCAGCAGCCAAGAAGGCAGGGGCGTGAAGGGGGCCTACGAGCAGTACTTC. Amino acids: CASSQEGRGVKGAYEQYF.

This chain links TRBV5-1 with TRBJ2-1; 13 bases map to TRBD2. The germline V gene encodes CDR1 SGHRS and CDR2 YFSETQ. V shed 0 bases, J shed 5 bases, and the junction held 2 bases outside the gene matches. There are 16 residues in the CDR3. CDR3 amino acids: CASSLAGLAGDNEQFF. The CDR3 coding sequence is TGCGCCAGCAGCTTGGCCGGACTAGCGGGGGACAATGAGCAGTTCTTC.

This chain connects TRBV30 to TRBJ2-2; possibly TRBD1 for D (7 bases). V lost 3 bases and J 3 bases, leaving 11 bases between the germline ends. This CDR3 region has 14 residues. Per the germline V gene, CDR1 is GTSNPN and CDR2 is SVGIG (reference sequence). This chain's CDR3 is CAWSAGQHTGELFF. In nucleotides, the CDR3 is TGTGCCTGGAGCGCGGGACAGCACACCGGGGAGCTGTTTTTT.

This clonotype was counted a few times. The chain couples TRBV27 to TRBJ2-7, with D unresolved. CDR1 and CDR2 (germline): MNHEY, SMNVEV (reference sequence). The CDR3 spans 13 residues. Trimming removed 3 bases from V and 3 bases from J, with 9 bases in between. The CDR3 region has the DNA TGTGCCAGCAGTTTTGCGGCAGACTACGAGCAGTACTTC. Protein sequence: CASSFAADYEQYF.

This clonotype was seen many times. CDR3 in amino acids: CASSPSIGQAKELFF. CDR3 in DNA: TGCGCCAGCAGCCCTTCAATCGGACAGGCGAAGGAGCTGTTTTTT. The chain is built from TRBV4-1 and TRBJ2-2; TRBD1 aligns across 7 bases. CDR1 is MGHRA and CDR2 is YSYEKL in the germline V gene. J lost 10 bases, V lost 4 bases, and 12 bases had no gene match. The CDR3 totals 15 residues.

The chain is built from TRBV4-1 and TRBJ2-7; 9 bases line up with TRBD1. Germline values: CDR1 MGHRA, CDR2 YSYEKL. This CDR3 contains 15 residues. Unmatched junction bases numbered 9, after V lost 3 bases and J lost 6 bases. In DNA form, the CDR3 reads TGCGCCAGCAGCCAGACCTGGACAGGGGAGGGCGAGCAGTACTTC. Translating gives CASSQTWTGEGEQYF.

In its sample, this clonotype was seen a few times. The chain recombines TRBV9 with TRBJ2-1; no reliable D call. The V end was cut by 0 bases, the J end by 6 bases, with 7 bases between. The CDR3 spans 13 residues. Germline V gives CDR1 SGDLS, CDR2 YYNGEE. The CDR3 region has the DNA TGTGCCAGCAGCGTAGGAGGTTCCAATGAGCAGTTCTTC. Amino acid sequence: CASSVGGSNEQFF.

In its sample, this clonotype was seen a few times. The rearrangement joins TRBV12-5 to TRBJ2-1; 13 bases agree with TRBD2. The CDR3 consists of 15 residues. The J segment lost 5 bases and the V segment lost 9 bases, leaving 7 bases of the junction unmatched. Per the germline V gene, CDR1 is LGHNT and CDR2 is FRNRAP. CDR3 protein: CASRTSGSRDNEQFF. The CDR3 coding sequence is TGTGCTAGCCGGACTAGCGGGAGTCGGGACAATGAGCAGTTCTTC.

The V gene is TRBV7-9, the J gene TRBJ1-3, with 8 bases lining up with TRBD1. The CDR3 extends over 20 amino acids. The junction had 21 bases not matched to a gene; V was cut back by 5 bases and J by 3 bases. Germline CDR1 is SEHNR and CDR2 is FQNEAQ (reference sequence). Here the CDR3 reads CASSQTLLQGANMFGNTIYF. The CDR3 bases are TGTGCCAGCAGCCAAACACTACTCCAGGGGGCGAATATGTTTGGAAACACCATATATTTT.

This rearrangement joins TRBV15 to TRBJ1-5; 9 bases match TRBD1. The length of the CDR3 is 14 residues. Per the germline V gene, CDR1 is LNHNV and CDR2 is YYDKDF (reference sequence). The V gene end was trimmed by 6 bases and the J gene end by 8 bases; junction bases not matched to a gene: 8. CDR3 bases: TGTGCCACCAGACAGGACAGGGGAAATAAGCCCCAGCATTTT. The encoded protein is CATRQDRGNKPQHF.

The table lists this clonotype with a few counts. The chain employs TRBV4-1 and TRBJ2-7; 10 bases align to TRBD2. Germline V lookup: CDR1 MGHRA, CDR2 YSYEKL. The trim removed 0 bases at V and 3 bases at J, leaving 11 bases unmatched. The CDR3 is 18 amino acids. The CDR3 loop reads CASSQDRVGVAGGYEQYF. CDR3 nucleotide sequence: TGCGCCAGCAGCCAAGATCGGGTTGGAGTAGCGGGGGGCTACGAGCAGTACTTC.

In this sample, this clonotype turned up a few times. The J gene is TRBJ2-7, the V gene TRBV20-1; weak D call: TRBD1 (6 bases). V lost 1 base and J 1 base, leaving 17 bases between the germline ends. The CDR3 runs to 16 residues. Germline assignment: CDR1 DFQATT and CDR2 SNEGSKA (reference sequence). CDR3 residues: CSARAPRGVRSYEQYF. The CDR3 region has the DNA TGCAGTGCTAGAGCTCCCAGGGGAGTTAGGTCCTACGAGCAGTACTTC.

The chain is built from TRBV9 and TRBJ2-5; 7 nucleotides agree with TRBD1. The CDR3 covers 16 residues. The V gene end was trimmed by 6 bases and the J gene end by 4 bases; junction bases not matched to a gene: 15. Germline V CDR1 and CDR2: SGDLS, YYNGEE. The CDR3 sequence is CASTKGTGEGGETQYF. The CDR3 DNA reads TGTGCCAGCACCAAAGGTACAGGGGAAGGGGGAGAGACCCAGTACTTC.

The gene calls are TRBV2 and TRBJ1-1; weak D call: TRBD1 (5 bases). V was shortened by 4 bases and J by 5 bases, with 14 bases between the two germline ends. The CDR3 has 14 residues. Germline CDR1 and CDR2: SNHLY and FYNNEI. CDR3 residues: CASSVSGQETEAFF. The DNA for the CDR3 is TGTGCCAGCAGTGTGTCAGGGCAGGAGACTGAAGCTTTCTTT. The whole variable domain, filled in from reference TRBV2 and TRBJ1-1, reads EPEVTQTPSHQVTQMGQEVILRCVPISNHLYFYWYRQILGQKVEFLVSFYNNEISEKSEIFDDQFSVERPDGSNFTLKIRSTKLEDSAMYFCASSVSGQETEAFFGQGTRLTVV.

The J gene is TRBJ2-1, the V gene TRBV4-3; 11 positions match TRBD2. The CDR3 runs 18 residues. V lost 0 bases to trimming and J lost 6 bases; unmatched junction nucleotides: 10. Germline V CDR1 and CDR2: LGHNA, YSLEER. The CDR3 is CASSQDRASGRSVNEQFF. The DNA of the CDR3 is TGCGCCAGCAGCCAAGATCGGGCTAGCGGGAGGAGCGTCAATGAGCAGTTCTTC.